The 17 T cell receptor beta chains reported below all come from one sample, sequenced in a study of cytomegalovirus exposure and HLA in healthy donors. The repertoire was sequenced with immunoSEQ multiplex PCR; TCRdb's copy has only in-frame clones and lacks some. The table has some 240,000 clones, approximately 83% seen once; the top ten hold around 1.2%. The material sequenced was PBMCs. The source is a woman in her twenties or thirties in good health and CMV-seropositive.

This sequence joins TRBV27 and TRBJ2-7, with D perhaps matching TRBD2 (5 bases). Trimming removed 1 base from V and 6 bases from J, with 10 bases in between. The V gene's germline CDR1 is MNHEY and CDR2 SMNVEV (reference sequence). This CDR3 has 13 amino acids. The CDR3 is CASSLLGGCEQYF. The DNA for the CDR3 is TGTGCCAGCAGTTTATTGGGCGGGTGCGAGCAGTACTTC.

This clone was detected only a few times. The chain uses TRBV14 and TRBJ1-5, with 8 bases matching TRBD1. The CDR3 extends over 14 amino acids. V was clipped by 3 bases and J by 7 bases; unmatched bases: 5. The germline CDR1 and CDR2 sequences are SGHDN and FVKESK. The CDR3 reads CASSHRGLEQPQHF. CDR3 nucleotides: TGTGCCAGCAGCCACAGGGGGCTGGAACAGCCCCAGCATTTT.

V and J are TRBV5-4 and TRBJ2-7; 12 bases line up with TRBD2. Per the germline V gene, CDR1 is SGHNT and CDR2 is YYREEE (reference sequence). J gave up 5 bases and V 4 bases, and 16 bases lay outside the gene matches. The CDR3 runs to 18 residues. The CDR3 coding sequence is TGTGCCAGCAGCCCCCCGGGGTCTAGCGGGAGGGCCGACAACGAGCAGTACTTC. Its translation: CASSPPGSSGRADNEQYF.

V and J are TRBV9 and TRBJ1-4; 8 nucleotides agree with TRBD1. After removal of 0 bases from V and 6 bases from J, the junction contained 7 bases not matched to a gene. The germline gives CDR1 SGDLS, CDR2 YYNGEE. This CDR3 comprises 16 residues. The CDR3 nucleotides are TGTGCCAGCAGCGTAGGTCGAAGGACAGGGTATGAAAAACTGTTTTTT. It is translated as CASSVGRRTGYEKLFF.

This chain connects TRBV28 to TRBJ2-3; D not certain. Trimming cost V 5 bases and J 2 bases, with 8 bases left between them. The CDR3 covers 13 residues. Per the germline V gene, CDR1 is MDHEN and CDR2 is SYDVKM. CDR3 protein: CASSGSYTDTQYF. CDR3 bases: TGTGCCAGCAGTGGTAGCTACACAGATACGCAGTATTTT.

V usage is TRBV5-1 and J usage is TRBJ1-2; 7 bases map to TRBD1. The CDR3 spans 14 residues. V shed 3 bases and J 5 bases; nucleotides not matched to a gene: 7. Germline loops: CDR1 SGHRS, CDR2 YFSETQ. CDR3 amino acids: CASSYVDRVYGYTF. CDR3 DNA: TGCGCCAGCAGCTACGTCGACAGGGTTTATGGCTACACCTTC.

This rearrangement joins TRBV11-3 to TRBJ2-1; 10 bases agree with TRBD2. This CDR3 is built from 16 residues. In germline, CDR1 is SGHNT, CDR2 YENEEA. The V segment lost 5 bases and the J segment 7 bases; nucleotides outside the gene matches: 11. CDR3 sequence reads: CASSIRIAGGQNEQFF. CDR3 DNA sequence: TGTGCCAGCAGCATCCGTATAGCGGGAGGCCAAAATGAGCAGTTCTTC.

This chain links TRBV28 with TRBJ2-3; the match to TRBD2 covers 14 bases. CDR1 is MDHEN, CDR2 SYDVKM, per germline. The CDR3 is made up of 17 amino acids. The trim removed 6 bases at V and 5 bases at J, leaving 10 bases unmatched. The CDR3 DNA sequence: TGTGCCAGCAGCAAGAAGGGACTAGCGGGAGCTCTAGATACGCAGTATTTT. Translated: CASSKKGLAGALDTQYF. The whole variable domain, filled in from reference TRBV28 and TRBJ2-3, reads DVKVTQSSRYLVKRTGEKVFLECVQDMDHENMFWYRQDPGLGLRLIYFSYDVKMKEKGDIPEGYSVSREKKERFSLILESASTNQTSMYLCASSKKGLAGALDTQYFGPGTRLTVL.

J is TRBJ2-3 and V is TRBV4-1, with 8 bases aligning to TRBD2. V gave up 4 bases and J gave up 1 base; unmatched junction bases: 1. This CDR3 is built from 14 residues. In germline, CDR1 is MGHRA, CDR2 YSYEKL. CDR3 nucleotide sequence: TGCGCCAGCAGCCCGGGGGGGCGCACAGATACGCAGTATTTT. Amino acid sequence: CASSPGGRTDTQYF.

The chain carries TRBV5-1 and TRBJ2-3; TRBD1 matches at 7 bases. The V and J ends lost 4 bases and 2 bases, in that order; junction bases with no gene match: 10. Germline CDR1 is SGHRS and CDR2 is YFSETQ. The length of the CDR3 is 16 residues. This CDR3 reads CASSGADRTLTDTQYF. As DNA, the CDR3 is TGCGCCAGCAGCGGGGCGGACAGGACCCTCACAGATACGCAGTATTTT.

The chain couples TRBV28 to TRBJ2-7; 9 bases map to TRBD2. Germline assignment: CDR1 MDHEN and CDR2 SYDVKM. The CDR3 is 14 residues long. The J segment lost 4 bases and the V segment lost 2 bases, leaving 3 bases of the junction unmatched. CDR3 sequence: CASSLAGGFYEQYF. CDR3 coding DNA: TGTGCCAGCAGTTTAGCGGGAGGGTTTTACGAGCAGTACTTC.

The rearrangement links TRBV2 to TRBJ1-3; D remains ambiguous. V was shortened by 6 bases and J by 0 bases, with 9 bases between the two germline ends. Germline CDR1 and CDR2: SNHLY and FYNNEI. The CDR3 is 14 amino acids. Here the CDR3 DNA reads TGTGCCAGCAGAGCCTTTACCTCTGGAAACACCATATATTTT. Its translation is CASRAFTSGNTIYF.

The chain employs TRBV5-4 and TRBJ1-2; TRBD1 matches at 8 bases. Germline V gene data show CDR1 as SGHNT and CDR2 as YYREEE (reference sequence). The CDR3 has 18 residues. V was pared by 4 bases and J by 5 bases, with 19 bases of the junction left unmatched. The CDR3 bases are TGTGCCAGCAGCGAACCAGAAGAATGGACAGGGCCCCGTTATGGCTACACCTTC. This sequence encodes CASSEPEEWTGPRYGYTF.

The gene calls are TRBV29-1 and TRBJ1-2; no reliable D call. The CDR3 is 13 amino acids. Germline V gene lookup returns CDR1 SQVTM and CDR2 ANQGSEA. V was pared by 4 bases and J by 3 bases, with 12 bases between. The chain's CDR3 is CSVVSWLDYGYTF. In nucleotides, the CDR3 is TGCAGCGTTGTGTCTTGGTTAGACTATGGCTACACCTTC.

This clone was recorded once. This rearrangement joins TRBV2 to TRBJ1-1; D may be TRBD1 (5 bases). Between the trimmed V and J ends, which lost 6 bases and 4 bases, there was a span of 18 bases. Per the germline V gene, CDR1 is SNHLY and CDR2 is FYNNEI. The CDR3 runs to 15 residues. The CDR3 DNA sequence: TGTGCCAGCAGGGGACTGGGGCTGGATTCCACTGAAGCTTTCTTT. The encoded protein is CASRGLGLDSTEAFF.

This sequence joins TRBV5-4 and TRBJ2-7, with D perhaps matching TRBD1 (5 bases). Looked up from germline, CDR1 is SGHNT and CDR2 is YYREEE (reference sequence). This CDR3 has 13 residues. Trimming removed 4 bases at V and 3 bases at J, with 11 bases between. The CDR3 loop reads CASSADSGYEQYF. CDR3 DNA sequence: TGTGCCAGCAGCGCCGACAGTGGCTACGAGCAGTACTTC.

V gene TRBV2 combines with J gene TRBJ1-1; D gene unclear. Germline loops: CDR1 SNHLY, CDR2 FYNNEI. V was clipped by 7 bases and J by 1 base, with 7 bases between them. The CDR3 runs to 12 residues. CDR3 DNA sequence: TGTGCCAGCAAATTCCAGAACACTGAAGCTTTCTTT. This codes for CASKFQNTEAFF.